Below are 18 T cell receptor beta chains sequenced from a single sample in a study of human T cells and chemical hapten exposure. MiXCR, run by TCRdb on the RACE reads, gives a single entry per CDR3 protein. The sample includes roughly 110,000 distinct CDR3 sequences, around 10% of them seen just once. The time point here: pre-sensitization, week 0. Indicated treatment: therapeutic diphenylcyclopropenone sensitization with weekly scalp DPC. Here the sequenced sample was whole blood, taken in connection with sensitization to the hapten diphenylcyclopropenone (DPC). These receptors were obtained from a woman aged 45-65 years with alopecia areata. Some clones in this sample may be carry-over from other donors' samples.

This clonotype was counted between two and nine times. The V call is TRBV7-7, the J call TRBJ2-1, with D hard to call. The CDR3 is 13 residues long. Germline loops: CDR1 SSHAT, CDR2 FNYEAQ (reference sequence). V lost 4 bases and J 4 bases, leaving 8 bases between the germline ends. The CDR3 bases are TGTGCCAGCAGCTCCCTCGAATACAATGAGCAGTTCTTC. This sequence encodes CASSSLEYNEQFF.

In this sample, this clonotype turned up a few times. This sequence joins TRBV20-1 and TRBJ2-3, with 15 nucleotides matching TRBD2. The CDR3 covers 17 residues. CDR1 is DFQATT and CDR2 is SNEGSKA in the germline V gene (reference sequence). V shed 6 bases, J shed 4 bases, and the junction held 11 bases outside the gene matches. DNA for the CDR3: TGCAGTGCCCGGACTAGCGGGAGGGCCGGATTCGCAGATACGCAGTATTTT. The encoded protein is CSARTSGRAGFADTQYF.

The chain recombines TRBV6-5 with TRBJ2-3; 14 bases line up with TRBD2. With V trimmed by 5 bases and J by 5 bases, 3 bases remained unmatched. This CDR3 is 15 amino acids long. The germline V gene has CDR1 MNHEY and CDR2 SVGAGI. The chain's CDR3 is CASSPTSGGEDTQYF. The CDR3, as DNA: TGTGCCAGCAGTCCGACTAGCGGGGGGGAAGATACGCAGTATTTT.

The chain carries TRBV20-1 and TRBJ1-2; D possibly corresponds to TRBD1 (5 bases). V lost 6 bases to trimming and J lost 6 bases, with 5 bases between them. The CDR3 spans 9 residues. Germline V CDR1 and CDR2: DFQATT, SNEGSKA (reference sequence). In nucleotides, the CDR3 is TGCAGTGCAGGGGATGGCTACACCTTC. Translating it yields CSAGDGYTF.

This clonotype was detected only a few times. CDR3 amino acids: CASSPGRGTASNTGELFF. In nucleotides, the CDR3 is TGTGCCAGCAGCCCAGGGCGGGGGACGGCCTCGAACACCGGGGAGCTGTTTTTT. The chain has TRBV11-3 and TRBJ2-2, with 7 bases identical to TRBD2. After removal of 5 bases from V and 0 bases from J, the junction contained 12 bases not matched to a gene. This CDR3 is 18 amino acids long. The germline V gene has CDR1 SGHNT and CDR2 YENEEA.

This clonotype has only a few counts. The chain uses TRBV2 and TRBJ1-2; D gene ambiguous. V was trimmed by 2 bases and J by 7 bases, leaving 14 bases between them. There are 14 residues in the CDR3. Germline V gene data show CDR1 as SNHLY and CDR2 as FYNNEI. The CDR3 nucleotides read TGTGCCAGCAGTGAAAGGGCTCTCAACGGTGGCTACACCTTC. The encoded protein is CASSERALNGGYTF. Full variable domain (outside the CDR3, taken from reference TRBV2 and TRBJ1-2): EPEVTQTPSHQVTQMGQEVILRCVPISNHLYFYWYRQILGQKVEFLVSFYNNEISEKSEIFDDQFSVERPDGSNFTLKIRSTKLEDSAMYFCASSERALNGGYTFGSGTRLTVV.

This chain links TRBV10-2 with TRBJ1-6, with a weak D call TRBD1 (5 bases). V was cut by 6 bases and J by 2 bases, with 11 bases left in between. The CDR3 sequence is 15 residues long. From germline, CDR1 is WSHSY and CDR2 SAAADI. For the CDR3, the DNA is TGCGCCAGCAGGGCAGGGCTGGCCTATAATTCACCCCTCCACTTT. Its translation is CASRAGLAYNSPLHF.

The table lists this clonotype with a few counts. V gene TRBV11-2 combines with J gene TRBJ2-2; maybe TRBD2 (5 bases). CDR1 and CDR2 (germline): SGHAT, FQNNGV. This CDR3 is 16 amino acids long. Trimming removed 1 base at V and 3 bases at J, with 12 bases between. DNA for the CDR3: TGTGCCAGCAGCTTAGGCCCGGGAATGGACACCGGGGAGCTGTTTTTT. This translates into CASSLGPGMDTGELFF.

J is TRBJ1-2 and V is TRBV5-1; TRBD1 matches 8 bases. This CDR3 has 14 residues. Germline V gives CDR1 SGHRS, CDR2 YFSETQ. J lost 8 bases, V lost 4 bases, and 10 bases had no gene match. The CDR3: CASSPGQAALGYTF. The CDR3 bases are TGCGCCAGCAGCCCGGGACAGGCGGCTTTGGGCTACACCTTC. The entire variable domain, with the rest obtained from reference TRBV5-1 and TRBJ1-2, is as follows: KAGVTQTPRYLIKTRGQQVTLSCSPISGHRSVSWYQQTPGQGLQFLFEYFSETQRNKGNFPGRFSGRQFSNSRSEMNVSTLELGDSALYLCASSPGQAALGYTFGSGTRLTVV.

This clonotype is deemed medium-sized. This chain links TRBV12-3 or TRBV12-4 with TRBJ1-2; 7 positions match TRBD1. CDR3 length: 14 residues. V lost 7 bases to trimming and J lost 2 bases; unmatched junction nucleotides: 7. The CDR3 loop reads CASKNRGPNYGYTF. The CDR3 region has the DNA TGTGCCAGCAAGAACAGGGGACCGAACTATGGCTACACCTTC.

CDR3 in amino acids: CASTTQILGRNSPLHF. The CDR3 region has the DNA TGCGCCAGCACCACCCAAATCCTTGGAAGGAATTCACCCCTCCACTTT. The chain couples TRBV4-3 to TRBJ1-6; unclear D gene. Trimming stripped 7 bases from V and 7 bases from J, with 20 bases between. Germline-derived CDR1 and CDR2 are LGHNA and YSLEER. This CDR3 has 16 residues.

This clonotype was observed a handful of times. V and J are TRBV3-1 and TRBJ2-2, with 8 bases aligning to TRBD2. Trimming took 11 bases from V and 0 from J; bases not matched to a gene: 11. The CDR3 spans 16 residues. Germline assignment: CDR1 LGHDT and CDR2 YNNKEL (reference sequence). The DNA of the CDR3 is TGTGCCTCCCGGGGAGGCGGGGGGACGAACACCGGGGAGCTGTTTTTT. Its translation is CASRGGGGTNTGELFF.

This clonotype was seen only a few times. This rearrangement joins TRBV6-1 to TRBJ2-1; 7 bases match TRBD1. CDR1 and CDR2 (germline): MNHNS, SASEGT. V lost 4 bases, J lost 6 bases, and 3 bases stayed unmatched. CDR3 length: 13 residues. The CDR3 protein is CASSGTGANEQFF. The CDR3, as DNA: TGTGCCAGCAGTGGGACAGGAGCCAATGAGCAGTTCTTC.

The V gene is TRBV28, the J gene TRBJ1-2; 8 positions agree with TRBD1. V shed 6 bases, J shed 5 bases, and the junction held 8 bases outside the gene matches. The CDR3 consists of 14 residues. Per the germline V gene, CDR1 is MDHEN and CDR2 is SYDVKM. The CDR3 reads CASRAGQGRYGYTF. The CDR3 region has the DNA TGTGCCAGCAGGGCCGGACAGGGAAGGTATGGCTACACCTTC.

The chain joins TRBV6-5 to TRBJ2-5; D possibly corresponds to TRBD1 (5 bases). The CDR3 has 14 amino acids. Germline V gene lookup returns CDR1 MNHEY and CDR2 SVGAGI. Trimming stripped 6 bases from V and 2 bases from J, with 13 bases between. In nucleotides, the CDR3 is TGTGCCAGCAGGAAGAGCAGGGCGCAAGAGACCCAGTACTTC. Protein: CASRKSRAQETQYF.

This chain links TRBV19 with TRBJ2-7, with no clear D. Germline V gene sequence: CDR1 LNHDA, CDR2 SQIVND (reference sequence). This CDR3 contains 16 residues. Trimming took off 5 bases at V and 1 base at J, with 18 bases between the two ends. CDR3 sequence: CASSYNIWEQSYEQYF. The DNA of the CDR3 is TGTGCCAGTAGTTACAACATCTGGGAACAGTCCTACGAGCAGTACTTC.

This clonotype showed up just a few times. This CDR3 is CATSEGARNTEAFF. The DNA of the CDR3 is TGTGCCACCAGTGAAGGGGCGAGGAACACTGAAGCTTTCTTT. The rearrangement uses TRBV24-1 and TRBJ1-1; TRBD1 might be the D (5 bases). The CDR3 sequence is 14 residues long. Trimming took off 4 bases at V and 1 base at J, with 9 bases between the two ends. Germline values: CDR1 KGHDR, CDR2 SFDVKD.

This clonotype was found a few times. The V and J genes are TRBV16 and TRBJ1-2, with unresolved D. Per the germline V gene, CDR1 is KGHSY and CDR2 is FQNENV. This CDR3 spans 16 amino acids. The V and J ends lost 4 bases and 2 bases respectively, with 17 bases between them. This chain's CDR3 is CASSRQRRQENYGYTF. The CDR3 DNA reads TGTGCCAGCAGCCGACAACGCCGGCAGGAAAACTATGGCTACACCTTC.